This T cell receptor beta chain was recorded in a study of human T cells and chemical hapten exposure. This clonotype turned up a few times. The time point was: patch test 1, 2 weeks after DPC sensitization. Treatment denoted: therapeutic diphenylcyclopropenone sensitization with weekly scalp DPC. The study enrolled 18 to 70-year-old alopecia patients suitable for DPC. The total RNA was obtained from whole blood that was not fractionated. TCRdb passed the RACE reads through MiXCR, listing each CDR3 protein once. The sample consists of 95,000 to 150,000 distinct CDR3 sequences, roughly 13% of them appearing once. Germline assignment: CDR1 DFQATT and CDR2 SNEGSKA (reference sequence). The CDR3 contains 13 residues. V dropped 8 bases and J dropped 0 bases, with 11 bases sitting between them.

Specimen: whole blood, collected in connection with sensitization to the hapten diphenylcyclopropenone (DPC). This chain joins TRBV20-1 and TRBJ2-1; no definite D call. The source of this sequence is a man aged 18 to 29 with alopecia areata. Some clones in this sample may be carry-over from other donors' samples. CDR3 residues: CSSLENSYNEQFF. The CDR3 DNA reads TGCAGTTCGCTAGAAAACTCCTACAATGAGCAGTTCTTC.